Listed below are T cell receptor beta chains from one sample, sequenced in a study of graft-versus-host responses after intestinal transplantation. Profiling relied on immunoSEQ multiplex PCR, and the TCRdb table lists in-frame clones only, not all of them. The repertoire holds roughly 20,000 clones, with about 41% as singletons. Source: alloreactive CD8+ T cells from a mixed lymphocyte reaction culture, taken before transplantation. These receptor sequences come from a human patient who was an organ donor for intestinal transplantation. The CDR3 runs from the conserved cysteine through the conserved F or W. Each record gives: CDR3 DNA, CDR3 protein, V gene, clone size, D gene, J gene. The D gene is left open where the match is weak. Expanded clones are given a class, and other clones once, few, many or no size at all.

CDR3 DNA: TGTGCCTGGAGAAGCCCCGGGACGGTGAACACCGGGGAGCTGTTTTTT; CDR3 protein: CAWRSPGTVNTGELFF; V gene: TRBV30; clone size: -; D gene: -; J gene: TRBJ2-2
CDR3 DNA: TGCGCCAGTAGCCAAGGGACAGGGCTGTATGGCTACACCTTC; CDR3 protein: CASSQGTGLYGYTF; V gene: TRBV4-1; clone size: -; D gene: TRBD1; J gene: TRBJ1-2
CDR3 DNA: TGTGCCAGCAGTTATCGGGGAAGGGAGGGAGGGAATGAGCAGTTCTTC; CDR3 protein: CASSYRGREGGNEQFF; V gene: TRBV6-5; clone size: -; D gene: TRBD2; J gene: TRBJ2-1
CDR3 DNA: TGTGCCAGCAGCCCAATTGGGCTAGGCCTCACAGATACGCAGTATTTT; CDR3 protein: CASSPIGLGLTDTQYF; V gene: TRBV9; clone size: -; D gene: -; J gene: TRBJ2-3
CDR3 DNA: TGTGCCAGCAAGTTGGAGGGAGGCCTCTTGGTAAATGAGCAGTTCTTC; CDR3 protein: CASKLEGGLLVNEQFF; V gene: TRBV27; clone size: -; D gene: -; J gene: TRBJ2-1
CDR3 DNA: TGTGCCAGCAAGGTAGGGGGCAGGGCCTACAATGAGCAGTTCTTC; CDR3 protein: CASKVGGRAYNEQFF; V gene: TRBV25-1; clone size: -; D gene: TRBD1; J gene: TRBJ2-1
CDR3 DNA: TGTGCCAGCAGCCCCTGGGGCAGCGAGCAAGAGACCCAGTACTTC; CDR3 protein: CASSPWGSEQETQYF; V gene: TRBV4-2; clone size: -; D gene: -; J gene: TRBJ2-5
CDR3 DNA: TGTGCCAGTAGTGCGCCCCGGGACAGCTCAAACAGGGCGCTACGGTACGAGCAGTACTTC; CDR3 protein: CASSAPRDSSNRALRYEQYF; V gene: TRBV19; clone size: few; D gene: TRBD1; J gene: TRBJ2-7
CDR3 DNA: TGCGCCAGCAGCCAAGATCTCGTGTGGCAGCCCCAGCATTTT; CDR3 protein: CASSQDLVWQPQHF; V gene: TRBV4-1; clone size: few; D gene: -; J gene: TRBJ1-5
CDR3 DNA: TGTGCCAGCAGCTTAGTAACCGGGGAGACCCAGTACTTC; CDR3 protein: CASSLVTGETQYF; V gene: TRBV7-2; clone size: -; D gene: -; J gene: TRBJ2-5
CDR3 DNA: TGTGCCTGGAGTAGGGAACAGAGCACAGATACGCAGTATTTT; CDR3 protein: CAWSREQSTDTQYF; V gene: TRBV30; clone size: -; D gene: -; J gene: TRBJ2-3
CDR3 DNA: TGTGCCAGCAGGATACGTAATCCTCTAAGGGCCAACGTCCTGACTTTC; CDR3 protein: CASRIRNPLRANVLTF; V gene: TRBV9; clone size: -; D gene: -; J gene: TRBJ2-6
CDR3 DNA: TGTGCCAGCAGCGTTGGGGCCTTAGAAGCTTTCTTT; CDR3 protein: CASSVGALEAFF; V gene: TRBV5-6; clone size: few; D gene: -; J gene: TRBJ1-1
CDR3 DNA: TGTGCCACCAGCCCTTCGGGGACTGAAGCTTTCTTT; CDR3 protein: CATSPSGTEAFF; V gene: TRBV15; clone size: -; D gene: -; J gene: TRBJ1-1
CDR3 DNA: TGTGCCAGCAGCCCGGTCTCCGGGGCCAACGTCCTGACTTTC; CDR3 protein: CASSPVSGANVLTF; V gene: TRBV7-9; clone size: few; D gene: -; J gene: TRBJ2-6
CDR3 DNA: TGTGCCAGCAGTTTATGGACAGGGGACAATGAGCAGTTCTTC; CDR3 protein: CASSLWTGDNEQFF; V gene: TRBV28; clone size: few; D gene: TRBD1; J gene: TRBJ2-1
CDR3 DNA: TGTGCCAGCAGCTTTGGCCCGATCGAGGGAGGAGGGGAGACCCAGTACTTC; CDR3 protein: CASSFGPIEGGGETQYF; V gene: TRBV5-4; clone size: few; D gene: -; J gene: TRBJ2-5
CDR3 DNA: TGTGCCAGCAGCTTACATGGGACTAGCGGCACAGATACGCAGTATTTT; CDR3 protein: CASSLHGTSGTDTQYF; V gene: TRBV13; clone size: -; D gene: TRBD2; J gene: TRBJ2-3